Given below is one T cell receptor (beta chain) in context. Its antigen is unidentified. Eight separate reactions for every sample produced the cDNA. UMIs bearing a 6-nucleotide sample barcode were added through template switching. Using the 5' RACE reads, TCRdb records one entry per CDR3 protein without DNA. This table lists hundreds of thousands of distinct CDR3 sequences. These data come from a study of monozygotic twins with inflammatory bowel disease. The CDR3 is made up of 13 amino acids. Germline V gives CDR1 DFQATT, CDR2 SNEGSKA (reference sequence). Findings of the study overall: With inverse Simpson as the measure, TCRbeta diversity was lower in IBD patients than in healthy co-twins.

The sample taken for sequencing was blood. The chain has TRBV20-1 and TRBJ1-1; TCRdb's D call of TRBD1 is untestable without DNA. This TCR was recovered from a human donor with ulcerative colitis or Crohn's disease, or a healthy co-twin of an affected twin (not recorded which). The CDR3 region is CSAGGQVNTEAFF.